Listed below are T cell receptor beta chains from one sample, sequenced in a study of cytomegalovirus exposure and HLA in healthy donors. The repertoire was sequenced with immunoSEQ multiplex PCR; TCRdb's copy has only in-frame clones and lacks some. The sample contains approximately 65,000 clones, roughly 96% of which appear only once. Sequencing input: PBMCs. The origin of the receptors is a man younger than 30 in good health and CMV-seronegative. The CDR3 runs from the conserved cysteine through the conserved F or W. D genes are given only for firm matches. Some rows have no size entry. The others give once, few or many, or a class for an expanded clone.

size	D	V	J	DNA	CDR3
once	NA	TRBV6-1	TRBJ1-1	TGTGCCAGCAGTGACCGGGGGATGAACACTGAAGCTTTCTTT	CASSDRGMNTEAFF
NA	TRBD1	TRBV19	TRBJ2-1	TGTGCCAGTAGTATAGGACAGGGGTACTACAATGAGCAGTTCTTC	CASSIGQGYYNEQFF
once	TRBD1	TRBV5-6	TRBJ1-3	TGTGCCAGCAGCCTACAGGGGGAGGGAAACACCATATATTTT	CASSLQGEGNTIYF
NA	TRBD2	TRBV27	TRBJ2-7	TGTGCCACCAGAAGGGGAGGGTCCGAGCAGTACTTC	CATRRGGSEQYF
NA	NA	TRBV9	TRBJ1-1	TGTGCCAGCAGCGTAGCCGGGGGGGGAACTGAAGCTTTCTTT	CASSVAGGGTEAFF
NA	NA	TRBV5-4	TRBJ1-3	TGTGCCAGCAGCTTACCGGTCGGCACCATATATTTT	CASSLPVGTIYF
NA	TRBD2	TRBV4-1	TRBJ2-1	TGCGCCAGCAGCCCCTATCGGGACTACGGGGGGAACAATGAGCAGTTCTTC	CASSPYRDYGGNNEQFF
NA	NA	TRBV27	TRBJ1-6	TGTGCCAGCAGAGGTGTACAGTCCTATTCACCCCTCCACTTT	CASRGVQSYSPLHF
NA	TRBD1	TRBV7-8	TRBJ1-2	TGTGCCAGCAGCTTAGGGACAGGGGCCAATGGCTACACCTTC	CASSLGTGANGYTF
NA	TRBD1	TRBV14	TRBJ1-1	TGTGCCAGCAGCGATCGAATGGGACAGGGATACACTGAAGCTTTCTTT	CASSDRMGQGYTEAFF
NA	NA	TRBV5-8	TRBJ1-1	TGTGCCAGCAGCTTGCCGGGGGGGAACACTGAAGCTTTCTTT	CASSLPGGNTEAFF
NA	TRBD1	TRBV25-1	TRBJ2-3	TGTGCCAGCAGTGAATTCTCCGGGACAGGGTCGGATACGCAGTATTTT	CASSEFSGTGSDTQYF
NA	TRBD1	TRBV28	TRBJ2-1	TGTGCCAGCAGCCCGGGACAGGGGCCCCCGGAGCAGTTCTTC	CASSPGQGPPEQFF
NA	NA	TRBV27	TRBJ2-7	TGTGCCAGCAGTTTAAAGCCAGGGTCGTCCTACGAGCAGTACTTC	CASSLKPGSSYEQYF
NA	NA	TRBV9	TRBJ2-1	TGTGCCAGCAGCGTAGCAGGGGTGTCTTTGGATGAGCAGTTCTTC	CASSVAGVSLDEQFF
NA	NA	TRBV5-1	TRBJ1-1	TGCGCCAGCGCGCTCTCGCAGGGAAGGAGCACTGAAGCTTTCTTT	CASALSQGRSTEAFF
NA	NA	TRBV6-5	TRBJ2-3	TGTGCCAGCAGACTCGGGAGTTCGGGCACAGATACGCAGTATTTT	CASRLGSSGTDTQYF
NA	NA	TRBV11-2	TRBJ2-5	TGTGCCAGCAGCCTCGGAGTGGCTCGGGAGACCCAGTACTTC	CASSLGVARETQYF
NA	NA	TRBV6-5	TRBJ1-1	TGTGCCAGCAGGGGACTTTTTAACACTGAAGCTTTCTTT	CASRGLFNTEAFF
NA	NA	TRBV21-1	TRBJ1-6	TGTGCCAGCAGCAAATTTGGCAGGGACTCGAATTCACCCCTCCACTTT	CASSKFGRDSNSPLHF
NA	NA	TRBV7-9	TRBJ1-2	TGTGCCAGCAGCTTCGAAGAGTCAGGCGGCTACACCTTC	CASSFEESGGYTF
NA	TRBD2	TRBV6-8	TRBJ2-7	TGTGCCAGCAGTTACTCTCTGACTAGCGGGAGAGGGTACGAGCAGTACTTC	CASSYSLTSGRGYEQYF
NA	NA	TRBV6-6	TRBJ1-1	TGTGCCGGATCTGCGCGGCAGTTGAACACTGAAGCTTTCTTT	CAGSARQLNTEAFF
NA	NA	TRBV19	TRBJ1-5	TGTGCCAGTAGTCCCTACGGGGGTAGCAATCAGCCCCAGCATTTT	CASSPYGGSNQPQHF
NA	NA	TRBV27	TRBJ2-5	TGTGCCAGCAGTTTTGGGGGCGTCGAGACCCAGTACTTC	CASSFGGVETQYF
NA	TRBD1	TRBV9	TRBJ2-7	TGTGCCAGCAGCGTACAGACAGGGGGCATCAACGAGCAGTACTTC	CASSVQTGGINEQYF
NA	TRBD1	TRBV19	TRBJ1-4	TGTGCCAGTAGTAAAACCGGGACAGGGGCATCTAATGAAAAACTGTTTTTT	CASSKTGTGASNEKLFF
NA	NA	TRBV19	TRBJ1-4	TGTGCCAGTAGTATGAGGAGCAATCCCACGCGGGGTGAAAAACTGTTTTTT	CASSMRSNPTRGEKLFF
NA	NA	TRBV28	TRBJ1-5	TGTGCCAGCCAGTCGATCAGTAGCAATCAGCCCCAGCATTTT	CASQSISSNQPQHF
NA	TRBD1	TRBV7-9	TRBJ1-6	TGTGCCAGCAGCGCCGACAGGGTGTCACCCCTCCACTTT	CASSADRVSPLHF
NA	NA	TRBV6-5	TRBJ2-3	TGTGCCAGCAGCTATAGCGGAACTAGCACAGATACGCAGTATTTT	CASSYSGTSTDTQYF
NA	NA	TRBV20-1	TRBJ1-1	TGCAGTGCCCAGGGTAGTAGGGTGGGTTTCTTT	CSAQGSRVGFF
NA	TRBD1	TRBV6-5	TRBJ1-2	TGTGCCAGCAGAGGACAGGCGGGGGGCTACACCTTC	CASRGQAGGYTF
NA	NA	TRBV28	TRBJ1-5	TGTGCCAGCAGTCCCAGGGATCAGCCCCAGCATTTT	CASSPRDQPQHF
NA	TRBD1	TRBV10-3	TRBJ1-2	TGTGCCATCAGCCAGGGGGACTATGGCTACACCTTC	CAISQGDYGYTF
NA	NA	TRBV11-2	TRBJ2-7	TGTGCCAGCAGCTTTTACGATAAGCAGCAGTACTTC	CASSFYDKQQYF
NA	NA	TRBV6-1	TRBJ2-5	TGTGCCAGCAGTGAAATGCGGGGAAACCAAGAGACCCAGTACTTC	CASSEMRGNQETQYF
NA	TRBD1	TRBV11-3	TRBJ2-6	TGTGCCAGCAGCCCGGACAGGGCTATCTCCTCTGGGGCCAACGTCCTGACTTTC	CASSPDRAISSGANVLTF
NA	TRBD1	TRBV15	TRBJ1-2	TGTGCCACCAGGACAGGGGGCATCGATGGCTACACCTTC	CATRTGGIDGYTF
NA	TRBD1	TRBV6-5	TRBJ1-2	TGTGCCAGCAGTCCACTGGACAGGACTAACTATGGCTACACCTTC	CASSPLDRTNYGYTF
NA	TRBD1	TRBV5-1	TRBJ2-7	TGCGCCAGCAGCCCGGACAGGGGCGAGCAGTACTTC	CASSPDRGEQYF
NA	TRBD1	TRBV27	TRBJ2-7	TGTGCCAGCAGCTCCGGACAGGGAAGCTCCTACGAGCAGTACTTC	CASSSGQGSSYEQYF
NA	NA	TRBV5-1	TRBJ2-2	TGCGCCAGCAGCCCGTCCCAGCGGAACACCGGGGAGCTGTTTTTT	CASSPSQRNTGELFF
once	TRBD1	TRBV2	TRBJ2-7	TGTGCCAGCAGTAACACAGGGGGAAGGGACGAGCAGTACTTC	CASSNTGGRDEQYF
NA	NA	TRBV9	TRBJ2-1	TGTGCCAGCAGCGTGGGCGGGCGGAGCACACACAATGAGCAGTTCTTC	CASSVGGRSTHNEQFF
NA	TRBD1	TRBV15	TRBJ1-6	TGTGCCACCAGCGGCAGGACAGGGGCCGGGTCACCCCTCCACTTT	CATSGRTGAGSPLHF
NA	TRBD1	TRBV18	TRBJ1-2	TGTGCCAGCTCACTGGGACAGGAGCGCGGCTACACCTTC	CASSLGQERGYTF
NA	NA	TRBV2	TRBJ2-6	TGTGCCAGCAGTGCCACAGGGACCGGGGCCAACGTCCTGACTTTC	CASSATGTGANVLTF
NA	NA	TRBV27	TRBJ1-6	NA	CASRATVLRGYNSPLHF
NA	TRBD1	TRBV19	TRBJ1-1	TGTGCCAGTAGTATGCGGACAGGGGGCATGAACACTGAAGCTTTCTTT	CASSMRTGGMNTEAFF
once	NA	TRBV4-1	TRBJ2-2	TGCGCCAGCCGCACAGGGAACACCGGGGAGCTGTTTTTT	CASRTGNTGELFF
NA	TRBD1	TRBV27	TRBJ2-7	TGTGCCAGCAGTTGGACAGGGCTCGCCTACGAGCAGTACTTC	CASSWTGLAYEQYF
once	NA	TRBV19	TRBJ1-5	TGTGCCAGTAGTATAAACAGGGCTCGGAATCAGCCCCAGCATTTT	CASSINRARNQPQHF
NA	TRBD2	TRBV6-5	TRBJ2-7	TGTGCCAGCAGGGGGGGACTAGCTACTTCCTACGAGCAGTACTTC	CASRGGLATSYEQYF